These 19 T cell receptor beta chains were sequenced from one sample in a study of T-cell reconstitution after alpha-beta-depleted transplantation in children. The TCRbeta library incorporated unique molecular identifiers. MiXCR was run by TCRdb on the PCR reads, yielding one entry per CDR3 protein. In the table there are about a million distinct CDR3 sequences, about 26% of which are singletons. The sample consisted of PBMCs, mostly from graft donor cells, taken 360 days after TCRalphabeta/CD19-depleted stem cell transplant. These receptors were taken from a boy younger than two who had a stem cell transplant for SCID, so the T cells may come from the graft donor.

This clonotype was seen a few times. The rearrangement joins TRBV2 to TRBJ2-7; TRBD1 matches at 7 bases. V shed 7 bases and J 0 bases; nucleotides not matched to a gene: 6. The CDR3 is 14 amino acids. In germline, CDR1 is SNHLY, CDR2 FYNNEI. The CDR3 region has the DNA TGTGCCAGCACCCAACAGGGGCACTCCTACGAGCAGTACTTC. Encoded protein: CASTQQGHSYEQYF. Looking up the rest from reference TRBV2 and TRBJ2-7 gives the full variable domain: EPEVTQTPSHQVTQMGQEVILRCVPISNHLYFYWYRQILGQKVEFLVSFYNNEISEKSEIFDDQFSVERPDGSNFTLKIRSTKLEDSAMYFCASTQQGHSYEQYFGPGTRLTVT.

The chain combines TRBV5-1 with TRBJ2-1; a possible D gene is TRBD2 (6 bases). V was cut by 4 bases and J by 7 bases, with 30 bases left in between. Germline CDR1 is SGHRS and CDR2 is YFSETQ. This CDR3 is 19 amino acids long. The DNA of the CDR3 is TGCGCCAGCAGCCCCCCTCACTCAACGACTAGTTCACATTCAAATGAGCAGTTCTTC. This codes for CASSPPHSTTSSHSNEQFF.

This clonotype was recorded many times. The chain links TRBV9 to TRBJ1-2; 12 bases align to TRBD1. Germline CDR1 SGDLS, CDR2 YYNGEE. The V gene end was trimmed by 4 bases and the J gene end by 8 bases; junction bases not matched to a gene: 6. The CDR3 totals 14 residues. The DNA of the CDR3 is TGTGCCAGCAGCCCGGGACAGGGGGCAAGAGGCTACACCTTC. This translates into CASSPGQGARGYTF.

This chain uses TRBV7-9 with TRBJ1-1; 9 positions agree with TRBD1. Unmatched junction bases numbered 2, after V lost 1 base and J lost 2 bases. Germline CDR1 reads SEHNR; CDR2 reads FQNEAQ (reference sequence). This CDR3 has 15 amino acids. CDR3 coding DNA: TGTGCCAGCAGCTTAGAGACAGGGGGAAACACTGAAGCTTTCTTT. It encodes CASSLETGGNTEAFF.

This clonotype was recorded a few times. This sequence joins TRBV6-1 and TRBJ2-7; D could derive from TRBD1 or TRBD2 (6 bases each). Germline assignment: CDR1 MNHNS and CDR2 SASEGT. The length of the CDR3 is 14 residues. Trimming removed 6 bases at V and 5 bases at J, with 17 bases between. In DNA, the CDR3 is TGTGCCAGCAGGGAATGGGGGGCGGTCGACGAGCAGTACTTC. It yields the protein CASREWGAVDEQYF.

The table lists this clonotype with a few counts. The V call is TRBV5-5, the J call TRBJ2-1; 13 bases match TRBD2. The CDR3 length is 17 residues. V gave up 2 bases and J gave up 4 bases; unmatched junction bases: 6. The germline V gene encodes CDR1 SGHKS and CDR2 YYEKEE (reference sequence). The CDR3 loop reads CASSLLAGGLGYNEQFF. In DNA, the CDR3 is TGTGCCAGCAGCTTACTAGCGGGGGGGCTCGGATACAATGAGCAGTTCTTC.

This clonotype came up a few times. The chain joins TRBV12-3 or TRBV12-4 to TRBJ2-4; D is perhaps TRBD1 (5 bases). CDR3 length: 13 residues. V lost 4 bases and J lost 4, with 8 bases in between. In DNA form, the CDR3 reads TGTGCCAGCAGTTACGACAGAAAAAACATTCAGTACTTC. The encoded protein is CASSYDRKNIQYF.

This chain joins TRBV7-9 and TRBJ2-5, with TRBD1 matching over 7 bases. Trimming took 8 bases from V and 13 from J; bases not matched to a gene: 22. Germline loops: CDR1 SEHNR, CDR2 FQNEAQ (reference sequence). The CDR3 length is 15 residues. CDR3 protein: CASGPSGQSQGARYF. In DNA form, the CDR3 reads TGTGCCAGCGGGCCTTCGGGACAGTCGCAAGGGGCCCGGTACTTC.

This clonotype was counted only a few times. CDR3 sequence: CASSYGHNQPQHF. CDR3 coding DNA: TGTGCCAGCAGTTACGGTCATAATCAGCCCCAGCATTTT. The V and J genes are TRBV6-5 and TRBJ1-5; no reliable D call. Deletions cut 2 bases from V and 4 bases from J, with 6 bases between. The CDR3 loop spans 13 amino acids. From germline, CDR1 is MNHEY and CDR2 SVGAGI.

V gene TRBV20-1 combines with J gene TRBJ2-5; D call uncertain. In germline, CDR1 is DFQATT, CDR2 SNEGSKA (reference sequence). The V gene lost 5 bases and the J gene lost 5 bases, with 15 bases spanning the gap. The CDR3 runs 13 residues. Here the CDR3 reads CSAPLNGRETQYF. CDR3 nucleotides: TGCAGTGCTCCCCTGAACGGGCGCGAGACCCAGTACTTC.

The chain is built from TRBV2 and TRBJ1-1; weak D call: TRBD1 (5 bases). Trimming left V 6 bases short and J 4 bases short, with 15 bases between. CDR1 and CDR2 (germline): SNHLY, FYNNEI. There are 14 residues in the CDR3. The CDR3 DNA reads TGTGCCAGCAGCGATGTGAACGGGGGCACTGAAGCTTTCTTT. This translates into CASSDVNGGTEAFF.

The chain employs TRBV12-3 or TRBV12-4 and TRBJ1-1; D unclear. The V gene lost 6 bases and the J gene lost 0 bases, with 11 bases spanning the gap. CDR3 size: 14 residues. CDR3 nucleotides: TGTGCCAGCAGCCGAAACATCTTGAACACTGAAGCTTTCTTT. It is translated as CASSRNILNTEAFF.

In DNA form, the CDR3 reads TGCGCCAGCAGCCACCTAGACAGGGGGAAAGGCACTGAAGCTTTCTTT. Translation: CASSHLDRGKGTEAFF. The rearrangement joins TRBV5-1 to TRBJ1-1, with 9 positions matching TRBD1. Germline values: CDR1 SGHRS, CDR2 YFSETQ. The J segment lost 4 bases and the V segment lost 4 bases, leaving 11 bases of the junction unmatched. The CDR3 length is 16 residues.

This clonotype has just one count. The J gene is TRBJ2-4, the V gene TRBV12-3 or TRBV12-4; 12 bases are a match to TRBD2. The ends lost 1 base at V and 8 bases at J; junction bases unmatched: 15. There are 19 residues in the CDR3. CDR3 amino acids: CASSLGFIASGGAVDIQYF. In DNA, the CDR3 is TGTGCCAGCAGTTTAGGTTTCATCGCTAGCGGGGGGGCGGTCGACATTCAGTACTTC.

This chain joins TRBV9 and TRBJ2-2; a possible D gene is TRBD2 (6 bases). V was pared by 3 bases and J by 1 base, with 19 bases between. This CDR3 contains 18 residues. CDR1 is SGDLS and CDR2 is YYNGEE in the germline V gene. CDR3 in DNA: TGTGCCAGCAGCGGGTCCTCTCTAGCGTACATGAACACCGGGGAGCTGTTTTTT. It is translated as CASSGSSLAYMNTGELFF.

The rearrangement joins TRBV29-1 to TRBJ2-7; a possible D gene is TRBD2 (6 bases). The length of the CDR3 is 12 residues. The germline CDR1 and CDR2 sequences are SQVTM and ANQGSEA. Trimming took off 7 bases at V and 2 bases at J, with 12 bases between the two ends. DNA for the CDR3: TGCAGCGGGAGGGACGGAACCTACGAGCAGTACTTC. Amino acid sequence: CSGRDGTYEQYF.

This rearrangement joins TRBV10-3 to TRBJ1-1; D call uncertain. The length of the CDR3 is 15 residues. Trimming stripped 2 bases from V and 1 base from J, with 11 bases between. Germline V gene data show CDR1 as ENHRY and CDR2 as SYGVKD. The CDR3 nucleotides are TGTGCCATCAGTGAGGGGATGGTGAGGAACACTGAAGCTTTCTTT. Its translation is CAISEGMVRNTEAFF.

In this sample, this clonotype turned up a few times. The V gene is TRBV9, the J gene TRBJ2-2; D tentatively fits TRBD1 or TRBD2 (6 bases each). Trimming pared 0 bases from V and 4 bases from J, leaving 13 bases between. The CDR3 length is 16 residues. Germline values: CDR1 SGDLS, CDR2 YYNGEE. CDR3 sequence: CASSVEGGRATGELFF. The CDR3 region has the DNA TGTGCCAGCAGCGTAGAGGGGGGCAGGGCCACCGGGGAGCTGTTTTTT.

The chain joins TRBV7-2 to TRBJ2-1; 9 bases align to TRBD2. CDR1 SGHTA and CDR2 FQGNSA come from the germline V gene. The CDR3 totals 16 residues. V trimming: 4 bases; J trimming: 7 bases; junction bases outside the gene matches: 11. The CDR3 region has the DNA TGTGCCAGCAGCTCAACCGGGACTAGCTTTCCGAATGAGCAGTTCTTC. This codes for CASSSTGTSFPNEQFF.